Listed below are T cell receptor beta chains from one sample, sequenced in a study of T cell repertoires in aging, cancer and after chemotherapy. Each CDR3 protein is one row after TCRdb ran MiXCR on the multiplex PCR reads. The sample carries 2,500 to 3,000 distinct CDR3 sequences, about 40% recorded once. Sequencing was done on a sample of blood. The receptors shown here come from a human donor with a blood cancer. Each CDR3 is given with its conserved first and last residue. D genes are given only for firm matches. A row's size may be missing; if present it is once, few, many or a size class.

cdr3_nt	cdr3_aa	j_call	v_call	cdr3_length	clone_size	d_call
TGTGCCACCAGCACGTCAGCGCGGTCACCCCTCCACTTT	CATSTSARSPLHF	TRBJ1-6	TRBV15	13	medium-sized	-
TGTGCCAGCAGTTCGGGGTACACTGAAGCTTTCTTT	CASSSGYTEAFF	TRBJ1-1	TRBV12-3/TRBV12-4	12	few	-
TGTGCCAGCAGTTTAATAAGGACTAGCGGGGCCTCCTACAATGAGCAGTTCTTC	CASSLIRTSGASYNEQFF	TRBJ2-1	TRBV28	18	-	TRBD2
TGTGCCAGCAGGACAGGGACTCAGCCCCAGCATTTT	CASRTGTQPQHF	TRBJ1-5	TRBV6-5	12	few	TRBD1
TGTGCCAGCATGGTGATGCGCGCCAACCCAACTAATGAAAAACTGTTTTTT	CASMVMRANPTNEKLFF	TRBJ1-4	TRBV28	17	-	-
TGTGCCAGCAGCCCCGGGAAGGGGATCGTTGGTGGCGTTGAGCAGTTCTTC	CASSPGKGIVGGVEQFF	TRBJ2-1	TRBV13	17	-	-
TGTGCCACCAGTGATTCTGGCGGGAGAATCCACGAGCAGTACTTC	CATSDSGGRIHEQYF	TRBJ2-7	TRBV24-1	15	-	TRBD2
TGTGCCAGCAGCCCCAGACAGGGCTTTTATGGCTACACCTTC	CASSPRQGFYGYTF	TRBJ1-2	TRBV27	14	few	TRBD1
TGTGCCAGCAGCTTCGACACCGGGGAGCTGTTTTTT	CASSFDTGELFF	TRBJ2-2	TRBV11-1	12	-	-
TGTGCCAGCATGGTGATGCGCGCCAACCCAACTAATGAAAAAATGTTTTTT	CASMVMRANPTNEKMFF	TRBJ1-4	TRBV6-5	17	-	-
TGCGCCAGCAGCCAACGTGGGGGGGCGTTCGGAAGTACTGAAGCTTTCTTT	CASSQRGGAFGSTEAFF	TRBJ1-1	TRBV4-3	17	-	-
TGTGCCAGTAGTATACAACCCGGACAGGGGTACTATGGCTACACCTTC	CASSIQPGQGYYGYTF	TRBJ1-2	TRBV19	16	few	TRBD1
TGTGCCAGCAAGGTCAGCAGCTCTGGAAACACCATATATTTT	CASKVSSSGNTIYF	TRBJ1-3	TRBV27	14	-	-
TGCAGTGCTTCGCCCCGACAAGCGGGGATGAATTCACCCCTCCACTTT	CSASPRQAGMNSPLHF	TRBJ1-6	TRBV20-1	16	-	-
TGTGCCAGCAGCCGTGGGGGGGACGACTACGAGCAGTACTTC	CASSRGGDDYEQYF	TRBJ2-7	TRBV6-2/TRBV6-3	14	-	TRBD2
TGTGCCAGCTCCCCCGGGACCGAGAGTGGCTACACCTTC	CASSPGTESGYTF	TRBJ1-2	TRBV18	13	medium-sized	-